This T cell receptor (beta chain) is drawn from a study of beta chain features in type 1 diabetes. At the level of the study: Comparable age, gender and cell yields were observed in patients relative to healthy donors. Cells sorted and examined across all samples totaled roughly 98 million. Broader study findings: A possible short-template PCR bias applies equally to patients and controls. Naive, central memory and Treg TCRB repertoires seemed to resemble each other more closely in patients than they did in healthy donors. Among patients with Type 1 diabetes, TCRB CDR3s were moderately but significantly shorter in every one of the four CD4+ subsets.

The J segment lost 2 bases and the V segment lost 1 base, leaving 5 bases of the junction unmatched. The length of the CDR3 is 17 residues. The germline gives CDR1 SGHRS, CDR2 YFSETQ. A word on this clone: Its antigen remains unknown.

Sequencing targeted expressed TCRB transcripts, as all isolated RNA had been reverse transcribed. Libraries were prepared by immunoSEQ multiplex PCR; TCRdb keeps only in-frame clonotypes and omits some of them. The sample yields 600,000 to 750,000 clones, roughly an eighth seen once. Sample: naive CD4+ T cells from blood. This chain joins TRBV5-1 and TRBJ2-6, with 8 bases aligning to TRBD1. The clonotype comes from a man aged 25 to 40 with type 1 diabetes. CDR3 in amino acids: CASSLRTQGAGANVLTF. The CDR3 nucleotides read TGCGCCAGCAGCTTGCGTACACAGGGGGCTGGGGCCAACGTCCTGACTTTC.